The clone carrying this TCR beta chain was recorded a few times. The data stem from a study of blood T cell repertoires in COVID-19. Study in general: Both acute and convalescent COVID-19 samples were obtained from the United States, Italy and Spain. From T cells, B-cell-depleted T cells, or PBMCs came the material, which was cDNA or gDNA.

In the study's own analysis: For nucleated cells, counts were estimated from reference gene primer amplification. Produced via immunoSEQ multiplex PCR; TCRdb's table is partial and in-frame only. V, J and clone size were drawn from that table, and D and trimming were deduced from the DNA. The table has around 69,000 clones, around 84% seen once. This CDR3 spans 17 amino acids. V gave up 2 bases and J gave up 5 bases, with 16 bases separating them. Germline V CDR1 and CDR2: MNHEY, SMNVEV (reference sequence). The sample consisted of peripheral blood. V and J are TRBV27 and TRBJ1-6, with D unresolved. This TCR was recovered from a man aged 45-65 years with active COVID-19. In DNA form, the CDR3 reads TGTGCCAGCAGTTTAAATCCCCTCATCAGAAATAATTCACCCCTCCACTTT. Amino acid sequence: CASSLNPLIRNNSPLHF.